The T cell receptor beta chain under discussion was sequenced for a study of T cell clusters in autoimmune cytopenias. As for the study in general: A median of approximately 50,000 TRB reads per sample yielded a median around 2,400 distinct clonotypes.

Study-wide results and caveats: Primary autoimmune cytopenia patients seemingly lacked the physiological T cell clusters found in healthy donors. TRB repertoire shifts in secondary cytopenia and chronic lymphocytic leukemia mostly reflected lymphoma, not autoimmunity.

This clonotype registers medium-sized (0.01 to 0.1%) by frequency. Antigen unknown. Each sample's input was 250 to 300 ng genomic DNA, 40,000 or so genome equivalents. TRB was amplified by touch-down multiplex PCR, primer pools A and B combined. TCRdb re-called the multiplex PCR reads, yielding one record per CDR3 amino acid sequence without DNA. The sample has about 3,200 distinct CDR3 sequences. The CDR3 extends over 16 amino acids. CDR1 SGHTA and CDR2 FQGNSA come from the germline V gene. Sequenced sample: peripheral blood. The chain has TRBV7-2 and TRBJ2-3; there is no DNA to check the TCRdb D call of TRBD2. The receptor comes from a human donor with an autoimmune cytopenia or autoimmune hepatitis (not recorded which). The CDR3 is CASSSGLAIFADTQYF.